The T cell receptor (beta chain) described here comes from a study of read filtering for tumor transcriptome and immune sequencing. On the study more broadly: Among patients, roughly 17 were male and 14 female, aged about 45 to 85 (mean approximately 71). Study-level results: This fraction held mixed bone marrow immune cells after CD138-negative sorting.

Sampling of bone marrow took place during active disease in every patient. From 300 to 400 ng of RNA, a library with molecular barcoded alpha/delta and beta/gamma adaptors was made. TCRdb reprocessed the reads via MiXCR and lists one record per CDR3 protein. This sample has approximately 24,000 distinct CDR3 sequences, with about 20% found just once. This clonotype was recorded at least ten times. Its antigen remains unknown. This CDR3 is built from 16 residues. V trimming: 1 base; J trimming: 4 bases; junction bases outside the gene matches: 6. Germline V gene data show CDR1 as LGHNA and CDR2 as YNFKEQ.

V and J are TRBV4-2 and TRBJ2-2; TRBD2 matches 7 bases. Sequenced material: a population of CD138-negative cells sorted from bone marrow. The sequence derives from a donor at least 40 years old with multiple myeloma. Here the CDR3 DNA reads TGTGCCAGCAGCCAAGGTGTGAAGCGGGGCACCGGGGAGCTGTTTTTT. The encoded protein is CASSQGVKRGTGELFF.